What follows describes a single T cell receptor beta chain. Its target is unknown. Germline CDR1 and CDR2: SGHTA and FQGTGA. This CDR3 spans 16 amino acids. Trimming took off 0 bases at V and 3 bases at J, with 11 bases between the two ends. Making TCR cDNA involved 5'RACE template switching, which added UMIs and a universal primer site. TCRdb independently ran MiXCR on the 5' RACE reads; one entry per CDR3 protein. The table has hundreds of thousands of distinct CDR3 sequences, roughly a fifth seen once. The data belong to a study of T cells after yellow fever vaccination. Findings of the study overall: Researchers cautioned that FACS-sorted repertoires could harbor abundant clonotypes contaminating from the bulk population. A secondary response was less intense yet reached its peak sooner, at day 5 versus 15.

The chain carries TRBV7-3 and TRBJ2-2; TRBD1 is a possible D gene (5 bases). The sequenced sample was PBMCs, obtained 20 to 25 days after the first yellow fever vaccination. The sequence derives from a man younger than 35 who received the YFV17D yellow fever vaccine. CDR3 DNA sequence: TGTGCCAGCAGCTTAACTGGCCTAGGGGACACCGGGGAGCTGTTTTTT. This sequence encodes CASSLTGLGDTGELFF.